The 29 T cell receptor beta chains below all came from one sample that was sequenced in a study of OX40 agonist ivuxolimab in advanced cancers. TCRdb keeps only in-frame clones here, not all; method: immunoSEQ multiplex PCR. Here the sample spans about 50,000 clones, approximately 83% being singletons. The source was CD4+ or CD8+ T cells sorted from blood, collected in a trial of the OX40 agonist ivuxolimab. The receptors come from an adult with an advanced solid tumor such as melanoma, head and neck, liver or kidney cancer.

The V call is TRBV4-1, the J call TRBJ1-4; D not certain. Germline values: CDR1 MGHRA, CDR2 YSYEKL. This CDR3 has 14 residues. Trimming took 1 base from V and 15 from J, leaving 18 bases between them. The DNA for the CDR3 is TGCGCCAGCAGCCAAGCCTTCTCTGTCGGCCGAATGTTTTTT. Amino acids: CASSQAFSVGRMFF.

The chain carries TRBV25-1 and TRBJ2-5; no clear D. Germline assignment: CDR1 MGHDK and CDR2 SYGVNS. V lost 0 bases to trimming and J lost 3 bases, with 11 bases between them. The CDR3 has 15 residues. The DNA of the CDR3 is TGTGCCAGCAGTGAATATTCGGCTCCTAAAGAGACCCAGTACTTC. This sequence encodes CASSEYSAPKETQYF.

The chain employs TRBV6-5 and TRBJ2-3; TRBD2 aligns across 10 bases. The germline CDR1 and CDR2 sequences are MNHEY and SVGAGI. The V and J ends lost 0 bases and 6 bases, in that order; junction bases with no gene match: 3. This CDR3 is built from 15 residues. The CDR3 here is CASSYSRLAGDTQYF. CDR3 in DNA: TGTGCCAGCAGTTACTCGCGACTAGCGGGCGATACGCAGTATTTT.

The gene calls are TRBV20-1 and TRBJ1-2; D call uncertain. CDR1 DFQATT and CDR2 SNEGSKA come from the germline V gene (reference sequence). The CDR3 totals 10 residues. The CDR3 coding sequence is TGCAGCGGCACCAACTATGGCTACACCTTC. Amino acid sequence: CSGTNYGYTF.

V usage is TRBV9 and J usage is TRBJ2-1; 9 nucleotides match TRBD2. V lost 0 bases and J lost 7; bases outside the gene matches: 8. The CDR3 sequence is 16 residues long. Per germline, CDR1 SGDLS and CDR2 YYNGEE. The CDR3 here is CASSVGGGRAGNEQFF. The CDR3 nucleotides read TGTGCCAGCAGCGTAGGAGGCGGGAGGGCCGGGAATGAGCAGTTCTTC.

This clone came up a few times. The gene calls are TRBV5-1 and TRBJ2-7; 13 bases match TRBD2. J was trimmed by 6 bases and V by 0 bases; bases with no gene match: 3. The V gene's germline CDR1 is SGHRS and CDR2 YFSETQ. The CDR3 contains 15 residues. The CDR3 reads CASSLAGTSGAEQYF. DNA of the CDR3: TGCGCCAGCAGCTTGGCCGGGACTAGCGGGGCCGAGCAGTACTTC. Looking up the rest from reference TRBV5-1 and TRBJ2-7 gives the full variable domain: KAGVTQTPRYLIKTRGQQVTLSCSPISGHRSVSWYQQTPGQGLQFLFEYFSETQRNKGNFPGRFSGRQFSNSRSEMNVSTLELGDSALYLCASSLAGTSGAEQYFGPGTRLTVT.

V usage is TRBV5-4 and J usage is TRBJ2-1, with D maybe TRBD1 (5 bases). V was pared by 0 bases and J by 9 bases, with 16 bases between. The CDR3 is made up of 15 amino acids. The V gene's germline CDR1 is SGHNT and CDR2 YYREEE (reference sequence). The CDR3 spells CASSLVRGPEGEQFF. CDR3 coding DNA: TGTGCCAGCAGCTTGGTTAGGGGCCCGGAAGGTGAGCAGTTCTTC. Drawing the rest from reference TRBV5-4 and TRBJ2-1, the complete variable domain is ETGVTQSPTHLIKTRGQQVTLRCSSQSGHNTVSWYQQALGQGPQFIFQYYREEENGRGNFPPRFSGLQFPNYSSELNVNALELDDSALYLCASSLVRGPEGEQFFGPGTRLTVL.

The V and J genes are TRBV11-3 and TRBJ2-5; possible D gene TRBD1, 6 bases. There are 14 residues in the CDR3. The V and J ends lost 5 bases and 5 bases respectively, with 15 bases between them. The germline V gene has CDR1 SGHNT and CDR2 YENEEA. CDR3 residues: CASSEAQGLETQYF. DNA of the CDR3: TGTGCCAGCAGCGAAGCTCAGGGGCTCGAGACCCAGTACTTC.

This sequence joins TRBV5-8 and TRBJ1-5, with 10 bases that match TRBD1. Germline CDR1 is SGHTS and CDR2 is YDEGEE. Trimming cost V 4 bases and J 4 bases; bases outside gene matches: 8. This CDR3 has 16 residues. As DNA, the CDR3 is TGTGCCAGCAGCCTTGGGACAGGGGTTTGGAATCAGCCCCAGCATTTT. Translation: CASSLGTGVWNQPQHF.

CDR3 residues: CASSRGTGQSNTEAFF. In DNA form, the CDR3 reads TGTGCCAGCTCACGGGGGACCGGACAATCGAACACTGAAGCTTTCTTT. The chain is built from TRBV18 and TRBJ1-1; D may be TRBD1 (5 bases). The CDR3 is 16 residues long. Trimming cost V 4 bases and J 1 base, with 16 bases left between them. Germline V CDR1 and CDR2: KGHSH, LQKENI.

CDR3 sequence reads: CASSSWTGGTYNEQFF. In nucleotides, the CDR3 is TGTGCCAGCAGCTCCTGGACAGGGGGCACATACAATGAGCAGTTCTTC. The V and J genes are TRBV7-9 and TRBJ2-1; 11 bases match TRBD1. This CDR3 has 16 amino acids. After removal of 4 bases from V and 4 bases from J, the junction contained 6 bases not matched to a gene. Germline CDR1 is SEHNR and CDR2 is FQNEAQ (reference sequence).

V usage is TRBV6-1 and J usage is TRBJ2-1; D uncertain. V lost 5 bases, J lost 4 bases, and 9 bases lay in between. CDR3 length equals 13 residues. Looked up from germline, CDR1 is MNHNS and CDR2 is SASEGT. The CDR3 nucleotides read TGTGCCAGCAGTACGGACGGGTACAATGAGCAGTTCTTC. Translated, it gives CASSTDGYNEQFF.

This chain links TRBV7-9 with TRBJ2-5, with D uncertain. The CDR3 extends over 13 amino acids. Trimming left V 5 bases short and J 6 bases short, with 13 bases between. Germline assignment: CDR1 SEHNR and CDR2 FQNEAQ (reference sequence). CDR3 sequence reads: CASSPGLSQTQYF. CDR3 sequence (DNA): TGTGCCAGCAGCCCCGGTCTGAGTCAGACCCAGTACTTC. The full variable domain, its missing parts supplied by reference TRBV7-9 and TRBJ2-5, is DTGVSQNPRHKITKRGQNVTFRCDPISEHNRLYWYRQTLGQGPEFLTYFQNEAQLEKSRLLSDRFSAERPKGSFSTLEIQRTEQGDSAMYLCASSPGLSQTQYFGPGTRLLVL.

The V call is TRBV12-5, the J call TRBJ2-3; 10 bases match TRBD2. CDR3 size: 15 residues. The trim removed 8 bases at V and 4 bases at J, leaving 9 bases unmatched. Per germline, CDR1 LGHNT and CDR2 FRNRAP. CDR3 nucleotide sequence: TGTGCTAGTAGCAGCGGGAGGGACAAAGCAGATACGCAGTATTTT. This translates into CASSSGRDKADTQYF.

This chain uses TRBV14 with TRBJ2-1; possible D gene TRBD2, 6 bases. The CDR3 covers 18 residues. V was trimmed by 0 bases and J by 2 bases, leaving 17 bases between them. Germline V gives CDR1 SGHDN, CDR2 FVKESK. The CDR3 loop reads CASSQESRQGRTYNEQFF. The CDR3 nucleotides are TGTGCCAGCAGCCAAGAGTCCCGGCAAGGGAGGACCTACAATGAGCAGTTCTTC.

The chain carries TRBV28 and TRBJ1-1, with D maybe TRBD1 (5 bases). In germline, CDR1 is MDHEN, CDR2 SYDVKM. The length of the CDR3 is 14 residues. Trimming shortened V by 6 bases and J by 5 bases, and 16 bases separated the two germline ends. The DNA of the CDR3 is TGTGCCAGCAGCTTGGGGCAGTTTCTTACTGAAGCTTTCTTT. Its translation: CASSLGQFLTEAFF.

The rearrangement links TRBV15 to TRBJ2-7, with 12 bases matching TRBD2. Germline CDR1 LNHNV, CDR2 YYDKDF (reference sequence). The CDR3 runs to 16 residues. The V and J ends lost 1 base and 5 bases, in that order; junction bases with no gene match: 6. CDR3 sequence: CATSRGARLAGDEQYF. CDR3 nucleotide sequence: TGTGCCACCAGCAGAGGGGCGCGACTAGCGGGAGACGAGCAGTACTTC.

The chain couples TRBV6-6 to TRBJ2-1; TRBD1 might be the D (6 bases). V lost 8 bases, J lost 6 bases, and 14 bases lay in between. The CDR3 extends over 13 amino acids. Germline lookup yields CDR1 MNHNY and CDR2 SVGAGI (reference sequence). CDR3 region: CASGSTGTNEQFF. The CDR3 nucleotides read TGTGCCAGCGGATCAACAGGGACCAATGAGCAGTTCTTC.

This clone appeared a few times. V usage is TRBV30 and J usage is TRBJ1-3, with D perhaps matching TRBD1 (5 bases). The germline gives CDR1 GTSNPN, CDR2 SVGIG (reference sequence). The ends were cut back, 2 bases at V and 2 bases at J, with 10 bases in the middle. This CDR3 contains 14 residues. The CDR3 DNA is TGTGCCTGGAGTCGGGGCTTCGCTGGAAACACCATATATTTT. Encoded protein: CAWSRGFAGNTIYF.

The chain recombines TRBV28 with TRBJ2-2, with unresolved D. The ends were cut back, 6 bases at V and 4 bases at J, with 0 bases in the middle. CDR1 and CDR2 from the germline V gene are MDHEN and SYDVKM. The CDR3 consists of 10 residues. Here the CDR3 DNA reads TGTGCCAGCAGCACCGGGGAGCTGTTTTTT. Protein product: CASSTGELFF.

The chain links TRBV7-2 to TRBJ2-1; 7 bases agree with TRBD1. The CDR3 totals 15 residues. CDR1 is SGHTA, CDR2 FQGNSA, per germline. The trim removed 3 bases at V and 5 bases at J, leaving 7 bases unmatched. The CDR3 region is CASSFRRGQNNEQFF. CDR3 in DNA: TGTGCCAGCAGCTTTCGTAGGGGGCAAAACAATGAGCAGTTCTTC.

The chain combines TRBV28 with TRBJ2-3; D may be TRBD2 (5 bases). CDR1 and CDR2 (germline): MDHEN, SYDVKM. The CDR3 consists of 11 residues. Deletions cut 3 bases from V and 10 bases from J, with 8 bases between. The chain's CDR3 is CASSLAGAQYF. In DNA form, the CDR3 reads TGTGCCAGCAGTTTGGCGGGTGCGCAGTATTTT.

The CDR3 region has the DNA TGTGCCAGCAGTACCCACGACAACTCTGGGGCCAACGTCCTGACTTTC. This gives the protein CASSTHDNSGANVLTF. The rearrangement uses TRBV28 and TRBJ2-6; no clear D. The germline gives CDR1 MDHEN, CDR2 SYDVKM. CDR3 size: 16 residues. Trimming removed 5 bases from V and 0 bases from J, with 11 bases in between.

The chain joins TRBV4-1 to TRBJ1-1; possibly TRBD1 for D (6 bases). Trimming removed 1 base at V and 2 bases at J, with 14 bases between. Germline V gene sequence: CDR1 MGHRA, CDR2 YSYEKL. The CDR3 length is 16 residues. CDR3 DNA sequence: TGCGCCAGCAGCCAAGCCCGTGGGACACCCAACACTGAAGCTTTCTTT. Translating it yields CASSQARGTPNTEAFF.

This sequence joins TRBV7-2 and TRBJ1-5; a weak D match, TRBD1 (5 bases). CDR1 and CDR2 from the germline V gene are SGHTA and FQGNSA. Trimming took 4 bases from V and 1 from J, leaving 11 bases between them. This CDR3 contains 15 residues. This CDR3 reads CASSSPRGSNQPQHF. The CDR3 DNA sequence: TGTGCCAGCAGCTCCCCGAGGGGCAGCAATCAGCCCCAGCATTTT.

In DNA form, the CDR3 reads TGTGCCAGCAGCCTCCGAAATGAGCAGTTCTTC. Translating gives CASSLRNEQFF. The V and J genes are TRBV6-6 and TRBJ2-1; no clear D gene. The CDR3 sequence is 11 residues long. Germline V gives CDR1 MNHNY, CDR2 SVGAGI (reference sequence). Trimming shortened V by 6 bases and J by 7 bases, and 7 bases separated the two germline ends.

The chain couples TRBV5-6 to TRBJ2-7; a weak D match, TRBD1 (5 bases). There are 15 residues in the CDR3. The V gene's germline CDR1 is SGHDT and CDR2 YYEEEE. V dropped 6 bases and J dropped 1 base, with 17 bases sitting between them. The CDR3 DNA is TGTGCCAGCACTCCCCCAGGGCTGGGGTCCTACGAGCAGTACTTC. Translating gives CASTPPGLGSYEQYF.

CDR3 protein: CASTDVTSGSIIYEQYF. DNA for the CDR3: TGTGCCAGCACTGACGTGACTAGCGGGAGTATCATCTACGAGCAGTACTTC. This chain links TRBV28 with TRBJ2-7, with 12 bases lining up with TRBD2. In germline, CDR1 is MDHEN, CDR2 SYDVKM. Unmatched junction bases numbered 13, after V lost 7 bases and J lost 3 bases. This CDR3 has 17 amino acids.

The gene calls are TRBV5-4 and TRBJ2-2; 8 nucleotides match TRBD1. There are 14 residues in the CDR3. The germline V gene encodes CDR1 SGHNT and CDR2 YYREEE (reference sequence). The V gene end was trimmed by 4 bases and the J gene end by 5 bases; junction bases not matched to a gene: 4. CDR3 coding DNA: TGTGCCAGCAGCCGGGACAGGTTTACCGGGGAGCTGTTTTTT. Translation gives CASSRDRFTGELFF.